This TCR beta chain emerged from a study of shared clonotypes between healthy human individuals. Study-level background: Used for every donor were three CD4 naive, three CD4 memory, two CD8 naive and one CD8 memory plate. Study observations and caveats: Generation probabilities of non-shared clonotypes were lower (relative to those shared by all four donors).

CD8 cells classed as naive were CD45RO-negative and positively selected for CCR7, excluding terminally differentiated effector memory CD45RA+ cells. Caucasian adults living in Nashville, Tennessee, provided all samples. On this clone: Its cognate antigen is unknown.

Germline V gene data show CDR1 as SGDLS and CDR2 as YYNGEE. The CDR3 spans 19 residues. Trimming took 4 bases from V and 10 from J; bases not matched to a gene: 20. Deep was the level used in running the assay. Sequencing was performed with immunoSEQ multiplex PCR; in TCRdb, only in-frame clones are kept and a portion is missing. The sample lists approximately 2,200,000 clones; just over 90% were seen once. What was sequenced was naive CD8+ T cells from PBMCs. The clonotype was recovered from a young man in good health. Some clones in this sample may be carry-over from other donors' samples. V gene TRBV9 combines with J gene TRBJ1-4; 12 positions match TRBD1. For the CDR3, the DNA is TGTGCCAGCAGCCCCCCTATGGGACAGGGGGCATCTACCGTCGGAAAACTGTTTTTT. It is translated as CASSPPMGQGASTVGKLFF.